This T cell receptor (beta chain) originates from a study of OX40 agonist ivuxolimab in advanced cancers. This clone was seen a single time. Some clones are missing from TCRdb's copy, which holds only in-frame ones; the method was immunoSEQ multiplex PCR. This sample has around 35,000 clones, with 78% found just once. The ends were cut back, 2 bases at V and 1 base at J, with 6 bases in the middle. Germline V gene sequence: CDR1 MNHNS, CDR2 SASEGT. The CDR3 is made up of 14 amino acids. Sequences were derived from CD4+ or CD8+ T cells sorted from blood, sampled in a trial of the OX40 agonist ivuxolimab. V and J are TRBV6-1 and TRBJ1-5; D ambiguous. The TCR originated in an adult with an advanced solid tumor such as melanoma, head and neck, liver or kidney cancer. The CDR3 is CASSEQFSNQPQHF. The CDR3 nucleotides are TGTGCCAGCAGTGAACAGTTCAGCAATCAGCCCCAGCATTTT.